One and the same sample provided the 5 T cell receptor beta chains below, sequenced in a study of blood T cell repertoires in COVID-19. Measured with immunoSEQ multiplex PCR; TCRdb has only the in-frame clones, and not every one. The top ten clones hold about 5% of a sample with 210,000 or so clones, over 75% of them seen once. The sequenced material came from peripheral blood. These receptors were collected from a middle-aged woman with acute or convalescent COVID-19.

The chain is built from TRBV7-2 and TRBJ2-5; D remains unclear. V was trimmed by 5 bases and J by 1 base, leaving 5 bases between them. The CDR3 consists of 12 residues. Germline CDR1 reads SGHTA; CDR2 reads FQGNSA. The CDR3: CASSPLQETQYF. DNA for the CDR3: TGTGCCAGCAGCCCTCTCCAAGAGACCCAGTACTTC.

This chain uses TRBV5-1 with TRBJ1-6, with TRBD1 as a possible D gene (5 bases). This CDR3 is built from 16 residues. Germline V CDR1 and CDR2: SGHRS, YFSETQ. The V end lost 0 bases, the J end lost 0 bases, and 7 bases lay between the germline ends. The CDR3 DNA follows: TGCGCCAGCAGCTTGGGACAGTACTCCTATAATTCACCCCTCCACTTT. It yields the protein CASSLGQYSYNSPLHF.

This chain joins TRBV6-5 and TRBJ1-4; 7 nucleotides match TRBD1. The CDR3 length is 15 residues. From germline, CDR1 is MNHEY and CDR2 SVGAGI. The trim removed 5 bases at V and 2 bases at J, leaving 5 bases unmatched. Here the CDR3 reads CASSLNRGTNEKLFF. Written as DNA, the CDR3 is TGTGCCAGCAGTCTTAACAGGGGTACTAATGAAAAACTGTTTTTT.

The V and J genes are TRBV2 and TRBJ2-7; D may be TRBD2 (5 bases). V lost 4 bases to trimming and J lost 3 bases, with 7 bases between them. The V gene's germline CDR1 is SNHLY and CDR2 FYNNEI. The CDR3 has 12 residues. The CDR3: CASSVEGYEQYV. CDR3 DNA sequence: TGTGCCAGCAGTGTCGAGGGCTACGAGCAGTACGTC.

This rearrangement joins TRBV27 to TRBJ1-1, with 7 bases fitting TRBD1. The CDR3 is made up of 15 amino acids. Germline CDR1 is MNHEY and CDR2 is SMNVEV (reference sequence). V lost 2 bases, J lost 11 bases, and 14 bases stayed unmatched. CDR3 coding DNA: TGTGCCAGCAGTTTAATCTTCAGGGGGATTCCAGTGGCTTTCTTT. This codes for CASSLIFRGIPVAFF.